The rows below give T cell receptor beta chains drawn from one sample of a study of human T cells and chemical hapten exposure. TCRdb independently ran MiXCR on the RACE reads; one entry per CDR3 protein. The sample includes about 120,000 distinct CDR3 sequences, approximately 12% seen only once; the top ten take around 2.7%. Source: whole blood, taken in connection with sensitization to the hapten diphenylcyclopropenone (DPC). The receptors stem from a woman aged 18-30 years with alopecia areata. Some clones in this sample may be carry-over from other donors' samples. CDR3s include the opening cysteine and the closing phenylalanine or tryptophan. D genes are given only for firm matches. The size field is filled for only some rows; it gives once, few, many or a size class.

clone size	D gene	V gene	J gene	CDR3 protein	CDR3 DNA
few	NA	TRBV7-3	TRBJ2-1	CASSSPGLKNEQFF	TGTGCCAGCAGCTCTCCCGGGCTCAAAAATGAGCAGTTCTTC
NA	NA	TRBV5-8	TRBJ1-5	CASSLGTVGYSNQPQHF	TGTGCCAGCAGCTTGGGGACAGTGGGATATAGCAATCAGCCCCAGCATTTT
many	TRBD2	TRBV27	TRBJ2-3	CASSLFFGTSGGSTDTQYF	TGTGCCAGCAGTTTATTCTTCGGGACTAGCGGGGGAAGCACAGATACGCAGTATTTT
NA	NA	TRBV15	TRBJ1-2	CATSRNHLGGGYGYTF	TGTGCCACCAGCAGAAATCACCTAGGTGGGGGATATGGCTACACCTTC
few	NA	TRBV10-1	TRBJ2-5	CASRGDFQETQYF	TGCGCCAGCAGGGGGGACTTTCAAGAGACCCAGTACTTC
many	NA	TRBV2	TRBJ2-1	CASSSGEGAINEQFF	TGTGCCAGCTCAAGCGGGGAGGGGGCGATCAATGAGCAGTTCTTC
few	NA	TRBV27	TRBJ2-1	CASSSGGPNNEQFF	TGTGCCAGCAGTTCCGGGGGGCCCAACAATGAGCAGTTCTTC
NA	NA	TRBV9	TRBJ2-3	CASSVGENHFTDTQYF	TGTGCCAGCAGCGTAGGAGAAAACCACTTCACAGATACGCAGTATTTT
many	NA	TRBV29-1	TRBJ1-1	CSVETGGDTEAFF	TGCAGCGTTGAAACGGGCGGGGACACTGAAGCTTTCTTT
few	TRBD2	TRBV28	TRBJ2-5	CASKDGGAAETQYF	TGTGCCAGCAAGGACGGGGGGGCAGCAGAGACCCAGTACTTC
few	TRBD1	TRBV6-5	TRBJ2-7	CASSYSRDRAYEQYF	TGTGCCAGCAGTTACTCACGGGACAGGGCCTACGAGCAGTACTTC
many	NA	TRBV5-1	TRBJ2-7	CASSPRDVYPYEQYF	TGCGCCAGCAGTCCCCGGGACGTATATCCCTACGAGCAGTACTTC
NA	NA	TRBV3-1	TRBJ2-3	CASSQDRGRTDTQYF	TGTGCCAGCAGCCAAGATCGTGGGCGGACAGATACGCAGTATTTT
many	NA	TRBV5-1	TRBJ2-1	CASSSPGSYNEQFF	TGCGCCAGCTCTTCCCCGGGCTCCTACAATGAGCAGTTCTTC
many	NA	TRBV18	TRBJ1-2	CASSPDSLGGYTF	TGTGCCAGCTCACCGGACAGCCTCGGGGGCTACACCTTC
NA	TRBD1	TRBV5-1	TRBJ2-4	CASRYPGTANIQYF	TGCGCCAGCAGATACCCCGGGACAGCAAACATTCAGTACTTC
many	TRBD1	TRBV9	TRBJ1-1	CASSVEQGATNTEAFF	TGTGCCAGCAGCGTAGAGCAGGGGGCAACGAACACTGAAGCTTTCTTT
few	NA	TRBV7-9	TRBJ2-4	CASSPLLGDLPWAFSGNIQYF	TGTGCCAGCAGCCCCCTCCTGGGTGATCTGCCTTGGGCTTTCTCTGGAAACATTCAGTACTTC
NA	TRBD2	TRBV7-9	TRBJ2-3	CACGTSGTDTQYF	TGTGCCTGCGGGACTAGCGGCACAGATACGCAGTATTTT
NA	NA	TRBV20-1	TRBJ2-3	CSASLGGQSTDTQYF	TGCAGTGCTAGTTTGGGCGGACAGTCGACAGATACGCAGTATTTT
NA	NA	TRBV12-3/TRBV12-4	TRBJ1-2	CASNLGRNYGYTF	TGTGCCAGCAACTTGGGTCGAAACTATGGCTACACCTTC
many	NA	TRBV7-2	TRBJ2-1	CASSPEAPYRNEQFF	TGTGCCAGCAGCCCGGAAGCTCCGTACCGCAATGAGCAGTTCTTC
NA	TRBD2	TRBV6-2/TRBV6-3	TRBJ2-1	CASSYGLPSGGNEQFF	TGTGCCAGCAGTTACGGCTTACCTAGCGGGGGGAATGAGCAGTTCTTC
few	NA	TRBV20-1	TRBJ2-5	CSATGEQEKFDQETQYF	TGCAGTGCTACCGGGGAACAGGAAAAATTTGACCAAGAGACCCAGTACTTC
few	TRBD1	TRBV19	TRBJ2-3	CASSTPGQRSTDTQYF	TGTGCCAGTAGTACCCCGGGACAGCGAAGCACAGATACGCAGTATTTT
few	TRBD2	TRBV4-3	TRBJ2-3	CASSQDPGGGPVTQYF	TGCGCCAGCAGCCAAGATCCGGGCGGGGGACCGGTTACGCAGTATTTT
NA	TRBD1	TRBV12-3/TRBV12-4	TRBJ1-5	CASSGQGAFQPQHF	TGTGCCAGCAGTGGACAGGGGGCCTTTCAGCCCCAGCATTTT
many	TRBD2	TRBV10-3	TRBJ2-2	CAISESGTSSTGELFF	TGTGCCATCAGTGAGTCCGGGACTAGCTCCACCGGGGAGCTGTTTTTT
few	NA	TRBV6-4	TRBJ1-1	CASSANRNTEAFF	TGTGCCAGCAGTGCAAACCGAAACACTGAAGCTTTCTTT
NA	NA	TRBV30	TRBJ1-2	CAWSAGANYGYTF	TGTGCCTGGAGTGCGGGAGCTAACTATGGCTACACCTTC
NA	NA	TRBV20-1	TRBJ1-3	CSARTVAGNTIYF	TGCAGTGCCAGGACAGTCGCTGGAAACACCATATATTTT
few	NA	TRBV19	TRBJ2-5	CASSIDGGDQETQYF	TGTGCCAGTAGTATAGATGGAGGGGACCAAGAGACCCAGTACTTC
few	TRBD1	TRBV5-5	TRBJ1-4	CASSLGQPNEKLFF	TGTGCCAGCAGCCTGGGACAGCCTAATGAAAAACTGTTTTTT
few	NA	TRBV2	TRBJ1-5	CASSSDSTLNQPQHF	TGTGCCAGCAGTTCGGACAGTACCCTCAATCAGCCCCAGCATTTT
NA	NA	TRBV20-1	TRBJ2-7	CSARTTSEQYF	TGCAGTGCTAGAACGACAAGCGAGCAGTACTTC
few	NA	TRBV6-2/TRBV6-3	TRBJ2-1	CASSSTGSSYNEQFF	TGTGCCAGCAGTTCTACAGGGAGCTCCTACAATGAGCAGTTCTTC
many	TRBD1	TRBV7-6	TRBJ2-7	CASSLAPGQGAHEQYF	TGTGCCAGCAGCTTAGCGCCAGGCCAGGGGGCCCACGAGCAGTACTTC